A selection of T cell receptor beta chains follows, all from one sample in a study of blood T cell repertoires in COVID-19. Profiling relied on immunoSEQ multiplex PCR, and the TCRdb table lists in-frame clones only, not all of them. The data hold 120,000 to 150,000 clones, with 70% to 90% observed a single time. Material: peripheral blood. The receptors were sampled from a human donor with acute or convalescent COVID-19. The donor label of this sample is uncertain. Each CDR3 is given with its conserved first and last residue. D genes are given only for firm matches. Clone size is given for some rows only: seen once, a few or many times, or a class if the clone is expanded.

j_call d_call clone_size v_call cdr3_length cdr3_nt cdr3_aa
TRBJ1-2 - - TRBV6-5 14 TGTGCCAGCAGCCAAGAGTGGTTACTTCGGGGCTACACCTTC CASSQEWLLRGYTF
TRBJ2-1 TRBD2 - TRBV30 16 TGTGCCTGGATCCCTAGGTGGGGACTAGCGGACAATGAGCAGTTCTTC CAWIPRWGLADNEQFF
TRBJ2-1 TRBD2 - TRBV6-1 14 TGTGCCAGCAGTGAAAGCGGGGAATACAATGAGCAGTTCTTC CASSESGEYNEQFF
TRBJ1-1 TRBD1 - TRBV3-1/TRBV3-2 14 TGTGCCAGCAGCTCACAGGGGGGGGACACTGAAGCTTTCTTT CASSSQGGDTEAFF
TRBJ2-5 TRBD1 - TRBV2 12 TGTGCCAGAGACAGGGCCCAAGAGACCCAGTACTTC CARDRAQETQYF
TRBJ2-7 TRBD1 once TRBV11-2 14 TGTGCCAGCAGCTTAGGGGGACAGGCCTACGAGCAGTACTTC CASSLGGQAYEQYF
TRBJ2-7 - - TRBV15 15 TGTGCCACCAGCAGAGCCCGGGGGAGCTCCTACGAGCAGTACTTC CATSRARGSSYEQYF
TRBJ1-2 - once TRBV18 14 TGTGCCAGCTCACCAGGCAGGGGTAACTATGGCTACACCTTC CASSPGRGNYGYTF
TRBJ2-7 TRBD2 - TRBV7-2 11 TGTGCCAACATAGCGGGGGTCGAGCAGTACTTC CANIAGVEQYF
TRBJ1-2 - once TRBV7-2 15 TGTGCCAGCAGCTTACGACAGAGGTCTAACTATGGCTACACCTTC CASSLRQRSNYGYTF
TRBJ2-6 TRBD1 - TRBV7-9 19 TGTGCCAGCAGCTTGAAATCGGGACAGGGTTTCGGCGGGGCCAACGTCCTGACTTTC CASSLKSGQGFGGANVLTF
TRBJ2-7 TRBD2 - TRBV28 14 TGTGCCACCACCCGCGGCCTAGCGGGGATCGAGCAGTACTTC CATTRGLAGIEQYF
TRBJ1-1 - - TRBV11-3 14 TGTGCCAGCAGCTCCGGGACACCAAACACTGAAGCTTTCTTT CASSSGTPNTEAFF
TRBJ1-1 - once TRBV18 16 TGTGCCAGCTCACCATCAACAGGGCCACGCGAGACTGAAGCTTTCTTT CASSPSTGPRETEAFF